The clone carrying this TCR beta chain has a handful of counts. This CDR3 region has 16 residues. The V gene end was trimmed by 2 bases and the J gene end by 7 bases; junction bases not matched to a gene: 11. The germline V gene encodes CDR1 SGHNT and CDR2 YENEEA. This sample stems from a study of blood T cell repertoires in COVID-19. About the research overall: Some COVID-19 samples were acute and others convalescent; all came from the United States, Italy and Spain. PBMCs, B-cell-depleted T cells, or T cells provided the cDNA or gDNA that made up the material.

In the original workflow: Estimation of nucleated cell counts was performed using reference gene primer amplification. TCRdb's table, derived via immunoSEQ multiplex PCR, lists solely in-frame clones and lacks some. The DNA was the basis for D and trimming; V, J and clone size are from that table. The sample records 140,000 or so clones, over 75% being singletons. The sequence was obtained from a man aged 50-60 years with acute or convalescent COVID-19. The chain is built from TRBV11-3 and TRBJ2-1; TRBD2 agrees at 7 bases. Sequenced material: peripheral blood. The CDR3 DNA follows: TGTGCCAGCAGCTTACAGGCGGGAGTCATCCCTAATGAGCAGTTCTTC. This translates into CASSLQAGVIPNEQFF.